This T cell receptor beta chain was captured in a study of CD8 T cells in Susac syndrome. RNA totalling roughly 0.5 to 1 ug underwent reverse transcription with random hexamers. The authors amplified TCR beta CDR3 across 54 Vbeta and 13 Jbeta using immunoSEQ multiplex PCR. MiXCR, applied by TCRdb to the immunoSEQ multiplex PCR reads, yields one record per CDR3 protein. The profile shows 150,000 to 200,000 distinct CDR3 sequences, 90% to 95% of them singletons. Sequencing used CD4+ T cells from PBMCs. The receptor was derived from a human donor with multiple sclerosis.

This CDR3 is CASRTGTDNEKLFF. DNA of the CDR3: TGTGCCAGCAGGACCGGGACAGACAATGAAAAACTGTTTTTT. The chain uses TRBV12-3 or TRBV12-4 and TRBJ1-4; TRBD1 matches 7 bases. Trimming took 6 bases from V and 5 from J; bases not matched to a gene: 6. The CDR3 is made up of 14 amino acids.